The 8 T cell receptor beta chains in this list originate from one sample, sequenced in a study of CD8 T cells in ankylosing spondylitis. No antigen has been assigned to these receptors. Points from the study as a whole: Seemingly characteristic of ankylosing spondylitis blood was a TCR beta motif consisting of about 8 highly homologous variants.

A single record per CDR3 protein comes from TCRdb applying MiXCR to the 5' RACE reads. This table has about 400,000 distinct CDR3 sequences, approximately 20% appearing once. Source material: blood, either unsorted or a sorted T cell fraction (not recorded which). These receptors originate from a male donor with ankylosing spondylitis.

This clonotype has just a few counts. J is TRBJ2-1 and V is TRBV5-1, with D unclear. Germline V CDR1 and CDR2: SGHRS, YFSETQ. CDR3 size: 13 residues. V lost 7 bases and J lost 8, with 16 bases in between. CDR3 bases: TGCGCCAGCGGCATTACCTCAGGCCATGAGCAGTTCTTC. Translated, it gives CASGITSGHEQFF. The whole variable domain, remainder taken from reference TRBV5-1 and TRBJ2-1, is KAGVTQTPRYLIKTRGQQVTLSCSPISGHRSVSWYQQTPGQGLQFLFEYFSETQRNKGNFPGRFSGRQFSNSRSEMNVSTLELGDSALYLCASGITSGHEQFFGPGTRLTVL.

This clonotype was observed a handful of times. V is TRBV20-1 and J is TRBJ2-1; 9 bases map to TRBD2. This CDR3 has 15 amino acids. The V gene end was trimmed by 2 bases and the J gene end by 7 bases; junction bases not matched to a gene: 9. Germline-derived CDR1 and CDR2 are DFQATT and SNEGSKA (reference sequence). The DNA of the CDR3 is TGCAGTGCTAGATCTATAGCGGGAGAATGGAATGAGCAGTTCTTC. It specifies CSARSIAGEWNEQFF.

This clonotype has more than one count but fewer than ten. The chain carries TRBV14 and TRBJ1-2; D is unresolved. The CDR3 spans 14 residues. In germline, CDR1 is SGHDN, CDR2 FVKESK. V was cut by 1 base and J by 0 bases, with 6 bases left in between. The CDR3 reads CASSQGLTNYGYTF. The CDR3 DNA follows: TGTGCCAGCAGCCAAGGGCTGACTAACTATGGCTACACCTTC.

This clonotype was seen a handful of times. V gene TRBV5-1 combines with J gene TRBJ2-6; TRBD1 agrees at 8 bases. The germline V gene encodes CDR1 SGHRS and CDR2 YFSETQ. With 4 bases clipped from V and 0 bases from J, the junction kept 3 bases outside the gene matches. The CDR3 has 16 residues. CDR3 sequence: CASSVTGGSGANVLTF. The CDR3 nucleotides are TGCGCCAGCAGCGTTACAGGGGGCTCTGGGGCCAACGTCCTGACTTTC.

The table lists this clonotype with a few counts. This rearrangement joins TRBV5-1 to TRBJ1-5, with D possibly TRBD1 on 5 matching bases. The V end was cut by 0 bases, the J end by 6 bases, with 13 bases between. The CDR3 length is 15 residues. The V gene's germline CDR1 is SGHRS and CDR2 YFSETQ. CDR3 sequence: CASSLGTQGGQPQHF. CDR3 in DNA: TGCGCCAGCAGCTTGGGGACACAAGGCGGTCAGCCCCAGCATTTT.

The V call is TRBV28, the J call TRBJ2-7; D is unclear. The V gene's germline CDR1 is MDHEN and CDR2 SYDVKM. V shed 6 bases and J shed 9 bases, with 21 bases lying between them. This CDR3 contains 14 residues. The CDR3 DNA reads TGTGCCAGCAGCCCGAGTCTATCAAGTCTCGGGCAGTACTTC. Its translation: CASSPSLSSLGQYF.

There are many counts of this clonotype. The genes are TRBV6-1 and TRBJ1-5; tentatively, D is TRBD1 (6 bases). V lost 3 bases and J lost 5, with 11 bases in between. Germline loops: CDR1 MNHNS, CDR2 SASEGT. The length of the CDR3 is 14 residues. CDR3 sequence reads: CASSDRGGYQPQHF. The DNA of the CDR3 is TGTGCCAGCAGTGACAGGGGTGGCTATCAGCCCCAGCATTTT.

There are a few counts of this clonotype. V and J are TRBV5-1 and TRBJ1-5; the D is unclear. Germline loops: CDR1 SGHRS, CDR2 YFSETQ. There are 14 residues in the CDR3. Deletions cut 4 bases from V and 8 bases from J, with 16 bases between. The CDR3 loop reads CASSPLRAKEPQHF. The CDR3 bases are TGCGCCAGCAGCCCCCTCAGAGCCAAGGAGCCCCAGCATTTT. The variable domain in full, completed from reference TRBV5-1 and TRBJ1-5, reads KAGVTQTPRYLIKTRGQQVTLSCSPISGHRSVSWYQQTPGQGLQFLFEYFSETQRNKGNFPGRFSGRQFSNSRSEMNVSTLELGDSALYLCASSPLRAKEPQHFGDGTRLSIL.